The source of this TCR beta chain is a study of cytomegalovirus exposure and HLA in healthy donors. The CDR3 runs to 15 residues. CDR1 SGHTA and CDR2 FQGNSA come from the germline V gene. The V segment lost 4 bases and the J segment 5 bases; nucleotides outside the gene matches: 9. PCR amplification relied on 60 Vbeta primers (plus 13 Jbeta primers). Only in-frame clones appear in the TCRdb table, and some are missing; sequencing was by immunoSEQ multiplex PCR. The sample has approximately 170,000 clones, over 80% seen once. These donors counted as nominally healthy when sampled, but unrecorded immune exposures were likely. Recording of this donor's CMV serostatus was not done. The sample holds one count of this clone.

The chain recombines TRBV7-2 with TRBJ2-7, with TRBD2 matching 9 bases. The TCR sequence derives from a human donor in good health. Sequencing was carried out using PBMCs. The chain's CDR3 is CASSSQGRGGNEQYF. CDR3 nucleotide sequence: TGTGCCAGCAGCTCGCAGGGGCGGGGGGGTAACGAGCAGTACTTC.